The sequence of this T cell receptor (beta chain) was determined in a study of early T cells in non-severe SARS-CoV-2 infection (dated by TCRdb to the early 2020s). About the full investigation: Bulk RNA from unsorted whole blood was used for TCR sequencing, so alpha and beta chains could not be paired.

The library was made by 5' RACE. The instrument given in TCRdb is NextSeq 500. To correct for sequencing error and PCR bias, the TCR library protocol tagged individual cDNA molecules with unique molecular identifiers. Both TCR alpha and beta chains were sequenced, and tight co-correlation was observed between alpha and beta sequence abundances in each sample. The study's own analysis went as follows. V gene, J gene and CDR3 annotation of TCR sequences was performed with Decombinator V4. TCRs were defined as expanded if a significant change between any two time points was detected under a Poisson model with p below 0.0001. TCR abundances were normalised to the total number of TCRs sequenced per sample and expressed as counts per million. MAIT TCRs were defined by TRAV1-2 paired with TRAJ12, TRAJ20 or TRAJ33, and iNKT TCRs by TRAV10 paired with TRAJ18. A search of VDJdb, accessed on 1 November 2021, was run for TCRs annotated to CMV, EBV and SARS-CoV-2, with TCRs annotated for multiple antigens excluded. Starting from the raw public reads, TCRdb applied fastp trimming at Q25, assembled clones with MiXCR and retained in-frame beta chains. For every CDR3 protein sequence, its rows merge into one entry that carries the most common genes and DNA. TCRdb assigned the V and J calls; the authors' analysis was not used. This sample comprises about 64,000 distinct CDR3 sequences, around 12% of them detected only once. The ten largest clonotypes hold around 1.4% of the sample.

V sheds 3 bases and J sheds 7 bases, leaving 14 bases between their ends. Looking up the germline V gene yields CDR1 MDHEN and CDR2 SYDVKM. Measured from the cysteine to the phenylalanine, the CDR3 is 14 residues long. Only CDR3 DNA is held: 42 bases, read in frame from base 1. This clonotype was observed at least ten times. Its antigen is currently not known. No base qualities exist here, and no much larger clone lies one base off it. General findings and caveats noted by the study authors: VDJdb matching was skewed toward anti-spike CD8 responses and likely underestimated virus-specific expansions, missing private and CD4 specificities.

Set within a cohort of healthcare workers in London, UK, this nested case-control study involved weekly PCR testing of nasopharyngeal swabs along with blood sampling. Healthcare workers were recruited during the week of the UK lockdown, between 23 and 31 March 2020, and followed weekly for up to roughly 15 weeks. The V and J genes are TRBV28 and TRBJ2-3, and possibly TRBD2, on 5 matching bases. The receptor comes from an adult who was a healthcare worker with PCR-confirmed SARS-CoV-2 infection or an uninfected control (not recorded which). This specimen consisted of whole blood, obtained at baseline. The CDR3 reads CASSFRLAPYTQYF. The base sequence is TGTGCCAGCAGTTTTAGGCTAGCCCCATATACGCAGTATTTT.